These 27 T cell receptor beta chains originate from one sample sequenced in a study of lymphopenia after photon versus proton radiotherapy. Sequenced by immunoSEQ multiplex PCR; TCRdb stores in-frame clones only, minus some. The table has 35,000 to 45,000 clones, about 80% seen once. The sample consisted of peripheral blood, taken from a patient treated with proton-based radiotherapy. The receptors were gathered from a woman between 65 and 79 years old with pancreatic cancer.

About this clone: Other DNA sequences in the same sample also yield this CDR3. The J gene is TRBJ2-5, the V gene TRBV7-9; D is undetermined. V was clipped by 5 bases and J by 7 bases, with 11 bases between them. This CDR3 spans 12 amino acids. In germline, CDR1 is SEHNR, CDR2 FQNEAQ (reference sequence). CDR3 sequence reads: CASSLVGGTQYF. The CDR3 coding sequence is TGTGCCAGCAGCCTGGTAGGCGGGACCCAGTACTTC.

The rearrangement links TRBV29-1 to TRBJ1-1; maybe TRBD1 (5 bases). Germline CDR1 and CDR2: SQVTM and ANQGSEA. The V end was cut by 8 bases, the J end by 1 base, with 17 bases between. This CDR3 comprises 14 residues. In DNA form, the CDR3 reads TGCAGCACTACTCCCCAGGGTTCGAACACTGAAGCTTTCTTT. It is translated as CSTTPQGSNTEAFF.

The chain is built from TRBV10-3 and TRBJ2-3; D is unclear. V dropped 6 bases and J dropped 2 bases, with 6 bases sitting between them. Germline-derived CDR1 and CDR2 are ENHRY and SYGVKD. The CDR3 runs to 12 residues. The CDR3 spells CAIRGFTDTQYF. Here the CDR3 DNA reads TGTGCCATCAGGGGATTCACAGATACGCAGTATTTT.

This clone came up once. V and J are TRBV4-1 and TRBJ2-7; D is uncertain. Germline CDR1 and CDR2: MGHRA and YSYEKL. V lost 0 bases, J lost 6 bases, and 12 bases lay in between. There are 14 residues in the CDR3. The CDR3, as DNA: TGCGCCAGCAGCCAAGAGGCGGTTTCGGGCGAGCAGTACTTC. Protein product: CASSQEAVSGEQYF.

Worth noting for this clone: Other DNA sequences in the same sample also yield this CDR3. V usage is TRBV30 and J usage is TRBJ2-7; TRBD1 is a possible D gene (5 bases). In germline, CDR1 is GTSNPN, CDR2 SVGIG (reference sequence). The CDR3 covers 12 residues. Deletions cut 3 bases from V and 3 bases from J, with 9 bases between. The CDR3 is CAWSGQGYEQYF. In DNA form, the CDR3 reads TGTGCCTGGAGCGGGCAGGGCTACGAGCAGTACTTC.

This clone occurred a few times. J is TRBJ1-5 and V is TRBV6-4, with no clear D. CDR3 length: 13 residues. Germline CDR1 MRHNA, CDR2 SNTAGT. V was trimmed by 3 bases and J by 6 bases, leaving 9 bases between them. This CDR3 reads CASSEHRGQPQHF. The CDR3, as DNA: TGTGCCAGCAGTGAACATCGCGGTCAGCCCCAGCATTTT.

This chain joins TRBV9 and TRBJ2-2, with D perhaps TRBD1 (5 bases). V lost 2 bases and J lost 7, with 18 bases in between. The CDR3 totals 16 residues. CDR1 and CDR2 from the germline V gene are SGDLS and YYNGEE. CDR3 residues: CASSVSLSGFGGELFF. The CDR3 nucleotides read TGTGCCAGCAGCGTTAGCCTCTCAGGGTTTGGCGGGGAGCTGTTTTTT.

J is TRBJ1-2 and V is TRBV5-1; no clear D. Per germline, CDR1 SGHRS and CDR2 YFSETQ. CDR3 length: 13 amino acids. Between the trimmed V and J ends, which lost 2 bases and 7 bases, there was a span of 12 bases. In nucleotides, the CDR3 is TGCGCCAGCAGCTTAGAGAGTGTGGGTGGCTACACCTTC. Translating gives CASSLESVGGYTF.

The gene calls are TRBV18 and TRBJ1-1, with 12 bases lining up with TRBD1. The V and J ends lost 6 bases and 11 bases, in that order; junction bases with no gene match: 10. Germline CDR1 and CDR2: KGHSH and LQKENI. This CDR3 is built from 14 residues. The CDR3 protein is CASSLNPGQGAAFF. The CDR3 bases are TGTGCCAGCTCCCTCAATCCGGGACAGGGGGCTGCTTTCTTT.

V gene TRBV5-4 combines with J gene TRBJ2-7, with 8 bases aligning to TRBD1. CDR1 and CDR2 from the germline V gene are SGHNT and YYREEE (reference sequence). The J segment lost 0 bases and the V segment lost 1 base, leaving 3 bases of the junction unmatched. The CDR3 spans 15 residues. CDR3 loop: CASSLQGAFSYEQYF. The CDR3 DNA reads as TGTGCCAGCAGCTTGCAGGGGGCATTCTCCTACGAGCAGTACTTC.

This chain joins TRBV7-3 and TRBJ2-3; D may be TRBD2 (6 bases). Trimming stripped 5 bases from V and 2 bases from J, with 20 bases between. Looked up from germline, CDR1 is SGHTA and CDR2 is FQGTGA. CDR3 length equals 17 residues. The CDR3 here is CASSPRASVGSTDTQYF. The CDR3, as DNA: TGTGCCAGCAGCCCAAGGGCTAGCGTCGGGTCCACAGATACGCAGTATTTT.

The rearrangement uses TRBV6-6 and TRBJ1-1; 7 bases map to TRBD1. The CDR3 is 16 amino acids. Germline V CDR1 and CDR2: MNHNY, SVGAGI (reference sequence). The V and J ends lost 6 bases and 3 bases, in that order; junction bases with no gene match: 13. The CDR3 nucleotides are TGTGCCAGCAGCACTACAGCGCAGGGGGTCGACACTGAAGCTTTCTTT. Protein: CASSTTAQGVDTEAFF.

This chain connects TRBV28 to TRBJ1-1, with D possibly matching TRBD1 (6 bases). Germline CDR1 is MDHEN and CDR2 is SYDVKM. The length of the CDR3 is 14 residues. Trimming shortened V by 5 bases and J by 6 bases, and 16 bases separated the two germline ends. The CDR3 spells CASSPRGAPPEAFF. The CDR3 bases are TGTGCCAGCAGTCCCCGGGGGGCCCCCCCTGAAGCTTTCTTT.

This chain uses TRBV20-1 with TRBJ2-7; D not resolved. CDR1 and CDR2 from the germline V gene are DFQATT and SNEGSKA (reference sequence). This CDR3 is built from 11 residues. V lost 6 bases and J 5 bases, leaving 11 bases between the germline ends. The CDR3 sequence is CSALGPHEQYF. CDR3 nucleotides: TGCAGTGCATTAGGGCCCCACGAGCAGTACTTC.

The rearrangement links TRBV27 to TRBJ1-1; D remains unclear. From germline, CDR1 is MNHEY and CDR2 SMNVEV (reference sequence). V gave up 2 bases and J gave up 7 bases, with 5 bases separating them. The CDR3 spans 11 residues. CDR3 DNA sequence: TGTGCCAGCAGTTTAGGCGGTGAAGCTTTCTTT. This gives the protein CASSLGGEAFF.

V usage is TRBV5-6 and J usage is TRBJ1-6, with 8 bases aligning to TRBD1. The CDR3 is 18 residues long. The junction had 11 bases not matched to a gene; V was cut back by 6 bases and J by 0 bases. Germline V gene lookup returns CDR1 SGHDT and CDR2 YYEEEE. CDR3 DNA: TGTGCCAGCACCTCCGACAGGGGTTATAGCTCCTATAATTCACCCCTCCACTTT. The encoded protein is CASTSDRGYSSYNSPLHF.

The chain links TRBV30 to TRBJ1-3; D is possibly TRBD1 (6 bases). V lost 5 bases to trimming and J lost 4 bases, with 18 bases between them. The CDR3 extends over 15 amino acids. CDR1 and CDR2 from the germline V gene are GTSNPN and SVGIG (reference sequence). The chain's CDR3 is CAWSIRGNSGNTIYF. DNA for the CDR3: TGTGCCTGGTCCATTAGGGGGAACTCCGGAAACACCATATATTTT.

V is TRBV15 and J is TRBJ1-4, with D maybe TRBD1 (5 bases). V dropped 6 bases and J dropped 6 bases, with 20 bases sitting between them. The germline V gene encodes CDR1 LNHNV and CDR2 YYDKDF (reference sequence). The CDR3 is 16 residues long. The CDR3 region is CATSLVGARGDEKLFF. The CDR3, as DNA: TGTGCCACCAGTTTAGTCGGAGCTAGAGGGGATGAAAAACTGTTTTTT.

This clone was recorded only once. The CDR3 sequence: CASTGGDRAYEQYF. The DNA of the CDR3 is TGTGCCAGCACCGGGGGAGACAGAGCCTACGAGCAGTACTTC. This sequence joins TRBV6-1 and TRBJ2-7, with D maybe TRBD2 (6 bases). The CDR3 loop spans 14 amino acids. V lost 7 bases and J 2 bases, leaving 15 bases between the germline ends. Germline V gene lookup returns CDR1 MNHNS and CDR2 SASEGT.

This clone was observed a single time. The sample carries other DNA sequences with the same CDR3. The J gene is TRBJ1-1, the V gene TRBV28; D is unresolved. The CDR3 is made up of 11 amino acids. V lost 5 bases and J 2 bases, leaving 3 bases between the germline ends. Germline V CDR1 and CDR2: MDHEN, SYDVKM. CDR3: CASSRNTEAFF. CDR3 sequence (DNA): TGTGCCAGCAGTCGAAACACTGAAGCTTTCTTT.

The chain uses TRBV2 and TRBJ2-1; D gene uncertain. The CDR3 consists of 15 residues. V gave up 0 bases and J gave up 9 bases, with 15 bases separating them. Germline V CDR1 and CDR2: SNHLY, FYNNEI. DNA of the CDR3: TGTGCCAGCAGTGAAGCGGGCCCTAGTGGCGGTGAGCAGTTCTTC. Translated: CASSEAGPSGGEQFF.

This rearrangement joins TRBV30 to TRBJ2-5; D gene uncertain. CDR3 length equals 16 residues. The ends were cut back, 0 bases at V and 3 bases at J, with 17 bases in the middle. The germline V gene has CDR1 GTSNPN and CDR2 SVGIG (reference sequence). DNA for the CDR3: TGTGCCTGGAGTGTTCGGTACGCCGGTTGGGAAGAGACCCAGTACTTC. This translates into CAWSVRYAGWEETQYF. The full variable domain, rest sourced from reference TRBV30 and TRBJ2-5, is SQTIHQWPATLVQPVGSPLSLECTVEGTSNPNLYWYRQAAGRGLQLLFYSVGIGQISSEVPQNLSASRPQDRQFILSSKKLLLSDSGFYLCAWSVRYAGWEETQYFGPGTRLLVL.

This sequence joins TRBV6-1 and TRBJ1-5, with D uncertain. The ends were cut back, 1 base at V and 7 bases at J, with 14 bases in the middle. This CDR3 contains 15 residues. CDR1 MNHNS and CDR2 SASEGT come from the germline V gene. CDR3 amino acids: CASSEVHGVGQPQHF. DNA for the CDR3: TGTGCCAGCAGTGAAGTCCACGGGGTCGGCCAGCCCCAGCATTTT.

The rearrangement links TRBV4-1 to TRBJ1-5; 7 bases are a match to TRBD1. CDR1 MGHRA and CDR2 YSYEKL come from the germline V gene. The CDR3 has 15 amino acids. Unmatched junction bases numbered 2, after V lost 2 bases and J lost 1 base. The CDR3 nucleotides are TGCGCCAGCAGCCAACCAGGGGGGAGCAATCAGCCCCAGCATTTT. Protein product: CASSQPGGSNQPQHF.

The rearrangement links TRBV28 to TRBJ1-3; D unclear. V was clipped by 7 bases and J by 1 base, with 14 bases between them. The CDR3 totals 15 residues. The V gene's germline CDR1 is MDHEN and CDR2 SYDVKM. Written as DNA, the CDR3 is TGTGCCAGCACCCCACATAAGGCTTCTGGAAACACCATATATTTT. Amino acid sequence: CASTPHKASGNTIYF.

The chain uses TRBV5-1 and TRBJ2-1, with 7 bases lining up with TRBD1. The germline gives CDR1 SGHRS, CDR2 YFSETQ. This CDR3 is built from 14 residues. J was trimmed by 9 bases and V by 4 bases; bases with no gene match: 10. CDR3 loop: CASSDRTGAGEQFF. The CDR3 nucleotides read TGCGCCAGCAGCGATAGAACAGGGGCGGGTGAGCAGTTCTTC.

V gene TRBV28 combines with J gene TRBJ1-4, with D possibly matching TRBD1 (5 bases). This CDR3 region has 15 residues. Trimming removed 5 bases from V and 5 bases from J, with 15 bases in between. Germline assignment: CDR1 MDHEN and CDR2 SYDVKM. The chain's CDR3 is CASSGRDGANEKLFF. Here the CDR3 DNA reads TGTGCCAGCAGTGGCCGGGACGGCGCAAATGAAAAACTGTTTTTT.